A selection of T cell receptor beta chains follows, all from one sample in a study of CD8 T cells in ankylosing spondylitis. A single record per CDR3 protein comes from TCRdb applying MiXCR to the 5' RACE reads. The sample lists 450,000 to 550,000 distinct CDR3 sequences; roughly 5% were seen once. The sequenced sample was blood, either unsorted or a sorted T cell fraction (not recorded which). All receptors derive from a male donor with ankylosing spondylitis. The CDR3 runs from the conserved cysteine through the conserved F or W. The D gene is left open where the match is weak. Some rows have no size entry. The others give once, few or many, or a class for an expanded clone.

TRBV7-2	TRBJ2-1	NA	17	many	TGTGCCAGCAGCTTATACGTAATCTGGAGAACCAACAATGAGCAGTTCTTC	CASSLYVIWRTNNEQFF
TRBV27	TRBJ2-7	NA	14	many	TGTGCCAGCAGTCCCCGGGACTTGGCATACGAGCAGTACTTC	CASSPRDLAYEQYF
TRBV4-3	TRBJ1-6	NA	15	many	TGCGCCAGCAGCCGAGGACATCAGACCAATTCACCCCTCCACTTT	CASSRGHQTNSPLHF
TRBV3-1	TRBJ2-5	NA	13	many	TGTGCCAGCAGCCCCAGGGAGAAAGAGACCCAGTACTTC	CASSPREKETQYF
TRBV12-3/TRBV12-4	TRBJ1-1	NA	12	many	TGTGCCAGCAATCGTGACGACACTGAAGCTTTCTTT	CASNRDDTEAFF
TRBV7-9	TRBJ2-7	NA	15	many	TGTGCCAGCAGCTTTAGTGGAGGGGTCCCCTACGAGCAGTACTTC	CASSFSGGVPYEQYF
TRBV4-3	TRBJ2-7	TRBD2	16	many	TGCGCCAGCAGCCAAGGACTAGCGGGAAACTCCTACGAGCAGTACTTC	CASSQGLAGNSYEQYF
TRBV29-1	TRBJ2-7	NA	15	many	TGCAGCGTTGGCCGCCTCAGGGGTCCCCTCTACGAGCAGTACTTC	CSVGRLRGPLYEQYF
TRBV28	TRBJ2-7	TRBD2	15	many	TGTGCCAGCAGACTCTCCGAGTGGCGGGGGGCCGAGCAGTACTTC	CASRLSEWRGAEQYF
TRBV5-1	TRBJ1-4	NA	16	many	TGCGCCAGCAGCTTGGGTATCAGAACAACTAATGAAAAACTGTTTTTT	CASSLGIRTTNEKLFF
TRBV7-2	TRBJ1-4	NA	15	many	TGTGCCAGCAGCTTATTTGGGACGGAGAATGAAAAACTGTTTTTT	CASSLFGTENEKLFF
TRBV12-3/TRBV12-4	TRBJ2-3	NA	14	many	TGTGCCAGCAGTCGGGACACTGGGATAGATACGCAGTATTTT	CASSRDTGIDTQYF
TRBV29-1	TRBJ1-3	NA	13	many	TGCAGCGTCCGAGGGGTATATGTAGACACCATATATTTT	CSVRGVYVDTIYF
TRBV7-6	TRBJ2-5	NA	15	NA	TGTGCCAGCAGCTGGGGTCGTAGGGGGAGTGAGACCCAGTACTTC	CASSWGRRGSETQYF
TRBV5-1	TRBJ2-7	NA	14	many	TGCGCCAGCAGCTTGCGGGCAGGGGACGAAGAGCAGTACTTC	CASSLRAGDEEQYF
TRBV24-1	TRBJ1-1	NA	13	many	TGTGCCACCACTTCCACCGCCGGAACTGAAGCTTTCTTT	CATTSTAGTEAFF
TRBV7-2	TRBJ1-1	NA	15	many	TGTGCCAGCAGCTGGGGGGGGTTGGTGAACACTGAAGCTTTCTTT	CASSWGGLVNTEAFF
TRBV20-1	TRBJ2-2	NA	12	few	TGCAGTGCTAGACCGAACACCGGGGAGCTGTTTTTT	CSARPNTGELFF
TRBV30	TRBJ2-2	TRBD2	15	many	TGTGCCTGGAGTGTGTCTAGCGGGTACACCGGGGAGCTGTTTTTT	CAWSVSSGYTGELFF
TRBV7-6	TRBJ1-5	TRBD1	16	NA	TGTGCCAGCAGCTTATGGGACAGGGGAGGCAATCAGCCCCAGCATTTT	CASSLWDRGGNQPQHF
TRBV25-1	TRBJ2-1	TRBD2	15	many	TGTGCCAGCAGTGAAGCCCTAGCGGGAGTGAGTGAGCAGTTCTTC	CASSEALAGVSEQFF
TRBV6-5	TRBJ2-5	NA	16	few	TGTGCCAGCAGTTACGCACCCACCGGGCTACAAGAGACCCAGTACTTC	CASSYAPTGLQETQYF
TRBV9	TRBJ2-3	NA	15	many	TGTGCCAGCAGCGTCGGGCCTTACCCCACAGATACGCAGTATTTT	CASSVGPYPTDTQYF
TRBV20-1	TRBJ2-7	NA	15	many	TGCAGTGTTTACACCGCAGCTGGCACCCTCTACGAGCAGTACTTC	CSVYTAAGTLYEQYF
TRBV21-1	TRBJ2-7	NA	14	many	TGTGCCAGCAGCAAGCAGGTTAAGGGGTACGAGCAGTACTTC	CASSKQVKGYEQYF
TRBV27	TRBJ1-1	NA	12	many	TGTGCCTCCGAGAGAGGGTACACTGAAGCTTTCTTT	CASERGYTEAFF
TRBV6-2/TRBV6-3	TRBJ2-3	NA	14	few	TGTGCCAGCAGACGGACGGGAGCGGCAGATACGCAGTATTTT	CASRRTGAADTQYF